The T cell receptor beta chain described here comes from a study of T-cell memory formation after mild COVID-19. Background on the study: Largely donor-specific TCR clusters were found.

CDR3 length equals 14 residues. V lost 4 bases and J 3 bases, leaving 12 bases between the germline ends. Germline CDR1 reads KGHSH; CDR2 reads LQKENI. TCRdb reprocessed the 5' RACE reads via MiXCR and lists one record per CDR3 protein. The sample comprises under 35,000 distinct CDR3 sequences, 15% to 20% of which are singletons, and around 1.5% rests with the top ten. Study results and limitations: Whether day 37 second-wave clones are SARS-CoV-2-specific was not confirmed. Of the contracting clones, CD4+ ones lay mainly in CM and EM, and CD8+ ones in EMRA.

This clonotype appeared a few times. Its antigen is as yet unknown. The chain links TRBV18 to TRBJ1-2, with D perhaps TRBD1 (5 bases). This sequence originates from an adult who had mild COVID-19 (a few samples of this study predate the infection). Cell type and time point are not known. The sample comprised PBMCs or a T cell subset sorted from them (not recorded which). CDR3 sequence (DNA): TGTGCCAGCTCACACCCAGGGCGGGACTATGGCTACACCTTC. Its protein is CASSHPGRDYGYTF.